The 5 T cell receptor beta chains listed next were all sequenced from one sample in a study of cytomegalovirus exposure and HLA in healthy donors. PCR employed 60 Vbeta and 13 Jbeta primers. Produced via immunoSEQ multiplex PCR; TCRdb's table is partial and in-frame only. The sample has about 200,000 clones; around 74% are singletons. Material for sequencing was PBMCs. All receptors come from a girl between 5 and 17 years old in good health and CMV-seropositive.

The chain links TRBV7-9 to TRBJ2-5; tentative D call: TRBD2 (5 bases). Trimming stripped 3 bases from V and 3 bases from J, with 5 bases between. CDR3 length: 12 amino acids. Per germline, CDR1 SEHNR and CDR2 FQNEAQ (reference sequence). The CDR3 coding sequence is TGTGCCAGCAGCTTGGGAGAAGAGACCCAGTACTTC. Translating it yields CASSLGEETQYF.

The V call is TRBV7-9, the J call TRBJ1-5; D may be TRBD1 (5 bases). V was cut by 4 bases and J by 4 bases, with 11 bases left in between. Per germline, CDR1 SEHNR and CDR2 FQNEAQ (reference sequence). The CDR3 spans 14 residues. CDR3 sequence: CASSWGGVNQPQHF. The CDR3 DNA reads TGTGCCAGCAGCTGGGGGGGGGTTAATCAGCCCCAGCATTTT.

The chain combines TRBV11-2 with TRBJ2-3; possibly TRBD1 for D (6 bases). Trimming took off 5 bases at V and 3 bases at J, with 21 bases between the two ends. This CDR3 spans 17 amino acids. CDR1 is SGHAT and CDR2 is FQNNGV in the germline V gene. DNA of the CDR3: TGTGCCAGCAGCCTTTTATCGGGACAAATAATGACAGATACGCAGTATTTT. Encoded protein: CASSLLSGQIMTDTQYF.

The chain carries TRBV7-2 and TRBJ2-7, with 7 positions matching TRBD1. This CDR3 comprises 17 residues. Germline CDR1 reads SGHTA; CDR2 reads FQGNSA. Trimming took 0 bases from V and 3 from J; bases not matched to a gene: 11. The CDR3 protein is CASSLAGSGTAHYEQYF. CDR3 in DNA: TGTGCCAGCAGCTTAGCGGGTTCCGGGACAGCCCACTACGAGCAGTACTTC.

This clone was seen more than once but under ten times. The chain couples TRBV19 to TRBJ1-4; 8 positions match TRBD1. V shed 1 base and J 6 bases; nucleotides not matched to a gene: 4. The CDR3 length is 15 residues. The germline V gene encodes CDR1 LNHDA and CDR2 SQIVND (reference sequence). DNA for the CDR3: TGTGCCAGTAGTATAGGCGGACAGGGTCATGAAAAACTGTTTTTT. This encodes CASSIGGQGHEKLFF.